The present TCR beta chain was sequenced within a study of human T cells and chemical hapten exposure. Looking at the study overall: Patients additionally received therapeutic doses of diphenylcyclopropenone on the scalp once a week, and this continued throughout the approximately 23-week study. Study-level points and caveats: DPC sensitization left the count of TCRs above 1 in 1000 unchanged. Significantly more large CDR3 similarity clusters arose among expanded TCRs than among controls.

This clonotype has a count of ten or more. The antigen is undetermined. One entry per CDR3 protein results from TCRdb running MiXCR on the RACE reads. The data hold about 49,000 distinct CDR3 sequences, with about 10% observed a single time. V was trimmed by 6 bases and J by 10 bases, leaving 11 bases between them. This CDR3 is built from 12 residues. Per germline, CDR1 SGDLS and CDR2 YYNGEE. Time point given: patch test 1, 2 weeks after DPC sensitization. The treatment is: therapeutic diphenylcyclopropenone sensitization with weekly scalp DPC. Those who donated were patients with alopecia, 18 to 70 years of age, and suitable for DPC.

V is TRBV9 and J is TRBJ1-6; possibly TRBD1 for D (5 bases). The origin of this receptor is a woman in her 50s with alopecia areata. Some clones in this sample may be carry-over from other donors' samples. The sample was whole blood, taken in connection with sensitization to the hapten diphenylcyclopropenone (DPC). The CDR3 sequence: CASNAGESPLHF. The CDR3 DNA follows: TGTGCCAGCAATGCGGGGGAATCACCCCTCCACTTT.